The 9 T cell receptor beta chains presented below share a single source sample, sequenced in a study of cytomegalovirus exposure and HLA in healthy donors. The PCR had 60 Vbeta and 13 Jbeta primers. Here immunoSEQ multiplex PCR was the method, and the copy in TCRdb shows in-frame clones only, minus some. The sample carries fewer than 200,000 clones, roughly an eighth recorded once. The sequenced material came from PBMCs. These TCRs come from a man in his forties or fifties in good health and CMV-seropositive.

This clone was counted between two and nine times. The chain links TRBV7-6 to TRBJ1-5, with TRBD1 matching 8 bases. The V gene end was trimmed by 5 bases and the J gene end by 7 bases; junction bases not matched to a gene: 4. The CDR3 is 13 amino acids. Germline V gene lookup returns CDR1 SGHVS and CDR2 FNYEAQ. The CDR3 loop reads CASSLDREQPQHF. The CDR3 DNA reads TGTGCCAGCAGCCTGGACAGGGAACAGCCCCAGCATTTT.

This chain links TRBV5-5 with TRBJ1-4, with D maybe TRBD1 (5 bases). V shed 3 bases and J shed 0 bases, with 9 bases lying between them. From germline, CDR1 is SGHKS and CDR2 YYEKEE (reference sequence). The CDR3 contains 15 residues. Here the CDR3 reads CASSWGVATNEKLFF. CDR3 bases: TGTGCCAGCAGCTGGGGGGTTGCAACTAATGAAAAACTGTTTTTT. Complete variable domain (other parts from reference TRBV5-5 and TRBJ1-4): DAGVTQSPTHLIKTRGQQVTLRCSPISGHKSVSWYQQVLGQGPQFIFQYYEKEERGRGNFPDRFSARQFPNYSSELNVNALLLGDSALYLCASSWGVATNEKLFFGSGTQLSVL.

This clone was seen a few times. The chain couples TRBV29-1 to TRBJ1-1; 7 nucleotides align to TRBD1. J gave up 6 bases and V 5 bases, and 6 bases lay outside the gene matches. This CDR3 spans 12 amino acids. In germline, CDR1 is SQVTM, CDR2 ANQGSEA. CDR3 bases: TGCAGCGTTCTACAGGGGAGAGCTGAAGCTTTCTTT. Translating gives CSVLQGRAEAFF.

This clone was counted a few times. This chain joins TRBV2 and TRBJ2-7; 10 bases agree with TRBD1. Losses at the gene ends were 4 bases for V and 7 bases for J; bases not matched to a gene: 7. The CDR3 length is 14 residues. Germline CDR1 reads SNHLY; CDR2 reads FYNNEI. The CDR3 DNA reads TGTGCCAGCAGTGCGGACAGGGGGGTTCGGGAGCAGTACTTC. It yields the protein CASSADRGVREQYF.

A few counts support this clone. The chain couples TRBV5-1 to TRBJ2-5; 11 nucleotides line up with TRBD2. The CDR3 contains 16 residues. Germline V lookup: CDR1 SGHRS, CDR2 YFSETQ. Unmatched junction bases numbered 5, after V lost 0 bases and J lost 4 bases. The CDR3 DNA is TGCGCCAGCAGCTTGGCATCTCTAGCGGGGGGAGAGACCCAGTACTTC. Amino acids: CASSLASLAGGETQYF. The entire variable domain, with the rest obtained from reference TRBV5-1 and TRBJ2-5, is as follows: KAGVTQTPRYLIKTRGQQVTLSCSPISGHRSVSWYQQTPGQGLQFLFEYFSETQRNKGNFPGRFSGRQFSNSRSEMNVSTLELGDSALYLCASSLASLAGGETQYFGPGTRLLVL.

This clone was counted only a few times. The CDR3 coding sequence is TGTGCCAGCAGTTTATCTGTCAGGAACTATGGCTACACCTTC. It translates to CASSLSVRNYGYTF. The gene calls are TRBV28 and TRBJ1-2; D is unresolved. The germline V and J ends were trimmed by 1 base and 2 bases, with 8 bases remaining between them. Germline V gene data show CDR1 as MDHEN and CDR2 as SYDVKM. The CDR3 totals 14 residues.

This rearrangement joins TRBV11-3 to TRBJ1-2, with D hard to call. V was shortened by 6 bases and J by 3 bases, with 14 bases between the two germline ends. There are 14 residues in the CDR3. The germline V gene has CDR1 SGHNT and CDR2 YENEEA. The CDR3 DNA is TGTGCCAGCAGTCCCGGCCTAGGTCACTATGGCTACACCTTC. It is translated as CASSPGLGHYGYTF.

The chain combines TRBV7-2 with TRBJ1-2; D gene unclear. The V and J ends lost 1 base and 8 bases respectively, with 14 bases between them. CDR3 length: 14 amino acids. Looked up from germline, CDR1 is SGHTA and CDR2 is FQGNSA. In DNA form, the CDR3 reads TGTGCCAGCAGCTTAGAATCCCTGGGAGTAGGCTACACCTTC. Its protein product is CASSLESLGVGYTF.

The gene calls are TRBV7-9 and TRBJ2-3; D call uncertain. Per germline, CDR1 SEHNR and CDR2 FQNEAQ (reference sequence). The CDR3 has 12 amino acids. V lost 4 bases, J lost 5 bases, and 7 bases lay in between. The CDR3 spells CASSSLGDTQYF. The DNA for the CDR3 is TGTGCCAGCAGCTCCCTAGGAGATACGCAGTATTTT.